Ten or more counts support the clone carrying this TCR beta chain. Its antigen remains unidentified. The CDR3 end lies 3 residues beyond the end of the read and is filled in from the germline J gene. Data came from immunoSEQ multiplex PCR; TCRdb stores just in-frame clones and leaves some out. This repertoire holds about 64,000 clones, and none appear only once. The sample comes from a study of T cell clonality in common variable immunodeficiency. The study's findings and limits: Fewer TCRbeta clones were shared among CVID subjects than controls. What drives increased CVID clonality needs T cell subpopulation sequencing. Links between repertoire features and CVID complications were heterogeneity-limited.

The ends were cut back, 0 bases at V and 4 bases at J, with 6 bases in the middle. Germline assignment: CDR1 SGHDN and CDR2 FVKESK. This CDR3 contains 13 residues. The receptor's source is a person aged 18 to 70 in good health. Sequencing was performed on peripheral blood mononuclear cells. The J gene is TRBJ1-2, the V gene TRBV14; D not certain. CDR3 DNA, as far as it was read: TGTGCCAGCAGCCAAGATTACGGCTATGGC. Protein: CASSQDYGYG. The entire CDR3 sequence reads CASSQDYGYGYTF.